This T cell receptor beta chain was found in a study of blood T cells in healthy people across ages. CDR1 is SEHNR, CDR2 FQNEAQ, per germline (reference sequence). The length of the CDR3 is 15 residues. Unmatched junction bases numbered 7, after V lost 7 bases and J lost 2 bases. Primers used in a second PCR of about 6 to 11 cycles were a sample-barcoded 5' primer and a J-beta primer mix. Each single sample gave us at least 2.5 million CDR3-containing paired-end reads. TCRdb ran MiXCR on the 5' RACE reads and lists one entry per CDR3 protein. The table shows roughly 1 million distinct CDR3 sequences, with 20% to 25% occurring only once. This sample also belongs to another study, concerning T cells of mothers and their children.

This receptor was identified in a girl between 2 and 10 years old in good health. The sequenced sample consisted of blood. This chain uses TRBV7-9 with TRBJ2-7, with 11 bases matching TRBD2. In DNA, the CDR3 is TGTGCCAGCACCCCAGGACTAGCGGGTACCTACGAGCAGTACTTC. This translates into CASTPGLAGTYEQYF.